Sequencing of this T cell receptor beta chain was carried out in a study of blood T cell repertoires in COVID-19. Study-level information: Samples taken during acute and convalescent COVID-19 were collected in the United States, Italy and Spain. PBMCs, B-cell-depleted T cells, or T cells provided the cDNA or gDNA that made up the material.

Profiling relied on immunoSEQ multiplex PCR, and the TCRdb table lists in-frame clones only, not all of them. The sample yields 200,000 to 250,000 clones, over 75% seen once. CDR1 and CDR2 from the germline V gene are SQVTM and ANQGSEA. Trimming removed 6 bases at V and 6 bases at J, with 4 bases between. This CDR3 spans 9 amino acids. Only one count was recorded for this clone. The chain couples TRBV29-1 to TRBJ2-3, with D unresolved. This TCR came from a man older than 75 with acute or convalescent COVID-19. Sequenced input: peripheral blood. The CDR3 protein is CSVEDTQYF. The CDR3 DNA is TGCAGCGTGGAGGATACGCAGTATTTT.